A single T cell receptor beta chain is shown here with its context. The target antigen is unknown. CDR1 and CDR2 (germline): SGDLS, YYNGEE. The length of the CDR3 is 15 residues. Trimming at V came to 0 bases and at J to 6 bases, leaving 4 bases not matched to a gene. In the PCR, 60 Vbeta and 13 Jbeta primers were used. Sequencing was performed with immunoSEQ multiplex PCR; in TCRdb, only in-frame clones are kept and a portion is missing. The sample lists fewer than 110,000 clones, roughly three quarters occurring once. The sample is drawn from a study of cytomegalovirus exposure and HLA in healthy donors. Whole-study findings and limits: Immune exposure information available was restricted to CMV serostatus. Reportedly, cytomegalovirus status was diagnosed with high sensitivity and specificity. It was assumed in the presence/absence analyses that sequencing depth was roughly uniform across donors. It has been reported that TCR beta sequences accurately predicted the HLA-A and HLA-B alleles of most subjects.

The rearrangement uses TRBV9 and TRBJ1-5; TRBD1 matches at 9 bases. The receptor's source is a man in his fifties in good health and CMV-seropositive. The sample consisted of PBMCs. The CDR3 sequence: CASSVGDRVLQPQHF. In DNA, the CDR3 is TGTGCCAGCAGCGTAGGGGACAGGGTGCTTCAGCCCCAGCATTTT.